The 22 T cell receptor beta chains below come from one sample, sequenced in a study of blood T cell repertoires in COVID-19. Libraries were prepared by immunoSEQ multiplex PCR; TCRdb keeps only in-frame clonotypes and omits some of them. This sample has 200,000 or so clones; about 88% occur once, and the top ten carry roughly a sixth. Sequenced material: peripheral blood. These receptors all stem from a man in his forties or fifties with COVID-19, enrolled during active disease.

V usage is TRBV28 and J usage is TRBJ2-7, with 10 bases that match TRBD2. V shed 1 base, J shed 2 bases, and the junction held 5 bases outside the gene matches. CDR1 is MDHEN and CDR2 is SYDVKM in the germline V gene. This CDR3 contains 16 residues. For the CDR3, the DNA is TGTGCCAGCAGTTTATCTAGCGGGAGATCGCCCTACGAGCAGTACTTC. It specifies CASSLSSGRSPYEQYF. The whole variable domain, remainder taken from reference TRBV28 and TRBJ2-7, is DVKVTQSSRYLVKRTGEKVFLECVQDMDHENMFWYRQDPGLGLRLIYFSYDVKMKEKGDIPEGYSVSREKKERFSLILESASTNQTSMYLCASSLSSGRSPYEQYFGPGTRLTVT.

The genes are TRBV9 and TRBJ2-5, with TRBD2 identical over 7 bases. Trimming removed 4 bases from V and 2 bases from J; junction bases left unmatched: 8. CDR1 and CDR2 (germline): SGDLS, YYNGEE. CDR3 size: 15 residues. CDR3 protein: CASSPKSGGQETQYF. CDR3 bases: TGTGCCAGCAGCCCAAAATCCGGGGGGCAAGAGACCCAGTACTTC.

The chain couples TRBV30 to TRBJ2-7; tentative D call: TRBD2 (6 bases). The CDR3 has 13 residues. From germline, CDR1 is GTSNPN and CDR2 SVGIG (reference sequence). V gave up 4 bases and J gave up 6 bases, with 16 bases separating them. The CDR3 here is CAWKHRRAGEQYF. The DNA for the CDR3 is TGTGCCTGGAAGCACAGGAGGGCTGGCGAGCAGTACTTC.

In this sample, this clone turned up once. The chain joins TRBV29-1 to TRBJ2-5, with 9 bases lining up with TRBD1. CDR1 and CDR2 (germline): SQVTM, ANQGSEA. The CDR3 runs 13 residues. J gave up 5 bases and V 5 bases, and 6 bases lay outside the gene matches. CDR3 nucleotides: TGCAGCGTTCAACAGGGGGCTTTGGAGACCCAGTACTTC. Its protein product is CSVQQGALETQYF. The complete variable domain, with remaining parts taken from reference TRBV29-1 and TRBJ2-5, reads SAVISQKPSRDICQRGTSLTIQCQVDSQVTMMFWYRQQPGQSLTLIATANQGSEATYESGFVIDKFPISRPNLTFSTLTVSNMSPEDSSIYLCSVQQGALETQYFGPGTRLLVL.

This chain links TRBV3-1 (or the pseudogene TRBV3-2) with TRBJ2-1; 7 nucleotides match TRBD1. Trimming cost V 4 bases and J 4 bases; bases outside gene matches: 4. The CDR3 extends over 14 amino acids. The germline V gene has CDR1 LGHDT and CDR2 YNNKEL (reference sequence). The CDR3 DNA reads TGTGCCAGCAGCCTAACAGGGGTATACAATGAGCAGTTCTTC. It codes for CASSLTGVYNEQFF.

The gene calls are TRBV14 and TRBJ2-3, with 9 positions matching TRBD1. Trimming took 3 bases from V and 4 from J; bases not matched to a gene: 5. This CDR3 has 15 residues. From germline, CDR1 is SGHDN and CDR2 FVKESK. The CDR3 here is CASSHDRGYADTQYF. CDR3 DNA sequence: TGTGCCAGCAGCCATGACAGGGGGTACGCAGATACGCAGTATTTT.

The chain combines TRBV4-2 with TRBJ1-2; no definite D call. CDR1 LGHNA and CDR2 YNFKEQ come from the germline V gene. The V and J ends lost 0 bases and 8 bases respectively, with 16 bases between them. The CDR3 spans 15 residues. CDR3 region: CASSQDPRGLRGYTF. Written as DNA, the CDR3 is TGTGCCAGCAGCCAAGATCCTAGAGGGTTGAGAGGCTACACCTTC.

The rearrangement links TRBV3-1 (or the pseudogene TRBV3-2) to TRBJ1-6; no clear D gene. The V end was cut by 3 bases, the J end by 0 bases, with 12 bases between. Germline CDR1 is LGHDT and CDR2 is YNNKEL (reference sequence). The CDR3 runs to 17 residues. The CDR3 region is CASSQSGFSSYNSPLHF. The CDR3 nucleotides are TGTGCCAGCAGCCAGTCCGGTTTTAGCTCCTATAATTCACCCCTCCACTTT.

V is TRBV6-6 and J is TRBJ2-2; tentative D call: TRBD2 (6 bases). This CDR3 is built from 19 residues. The V gene lost 5 bases and the J gene lost 0 bases, with 22 bases spanning the gap. Germline assignment: CDR1 MNHNY and CDR2 SVGAGI (reference sequence). The CDR3 coding sequence is TGTGCCAGCAGTCGCAGACTGGGAAGCGGGTTCGCGAACACCGGGGAGCTGTTTTTT. It codes for CASSRRLGSGFANTGELFF.

The chain carries TRBV11-2 and TRBJ1-1; D possibly corresponds to TRBD1 (6 bases). The CDR3 is made up of 15 amino acids. The V gene lost 0 bases and the J gene lost 2 bases, with 10 bases spanning the gap. The germline V gene encodes CDR1 SGHAT and CDR2 FQNNGV. The chain's CDR3 is CASSLEGGANTEAFF. DNA for the CDR3: TGTGCCAGCAGCTTAGAGGGGGGGGCCAACACTGAAGCTTTCTTT.

The V and J genes are TRBV7-2 and TRBJ2-2; TRBD1 agrees at 8 bases. Germline assignment: CDR1 SGHTA and CDR2 FQGNSA. The CDR3 runs 13 residues. With V trimmed by 11 bases and J by 4 bases, 6 bases remained unmatched. The CDR3 loop reads CASGQEVTGELFF. CDR3 coding DNA: TGTGCCTCGGGACAGGAGGTCACCGGGGAGCTGTTTTTT.

This chain joins TRBV7-3 and TRBJ1-1; 10 nucleotides align to TRBD1. There are 20 residues in the CDR3. Germline V CDR1 and CDR2: SGHTA, FQGTGA. Trimming took 4 bases from V and 0 from J; bases not matched to a gene: 17. In DNA form, the CDR3 reads TGTGCCAGCAGCTCCTCACCACGGGGGACAGGGGCTGAGATGAACACTGAAGCTTTCTTT. Amino acids: CASSSSPRGTGAEMNTEAFF.

A single count supports this clone. The CDR3 nucleotides are TGTGCCAGTAGTCCCAAGACAGGGAAGATAGGATACTATGGCTACACCTTC. The encoded protein is CASSPKTGKIGYYGYTF. This sequence joins TRBV19 and TRBJ1-2; 7 bases agree with TRBD1. V shed 5 bases and J 3 bases; nucleotides not matched to a gene: 15. Per the germline V gene, CDR1 is LNHDA and CDR2 is SQIVND (reference sequence). This CDR3 spans 17 amino acids.

The sample holds one count of this clone. The chain carries TRBV11-2 and TRBJ2-3; 9 bases agree with TRBD2. There are 15 residues in the CDR3. Germline assignment: CDR1 SGHAT and CDR2 FQNNGV. Trimming at V came to 9 bases and at J to 0 bases, leaving 7 bases not matched to a gene. The CDR3 DNA sequence: TGTGCCAGTTCCAGCGGGAGGCCTAGCACAGATACGCAGTATTTT. This sequence encodes CASSSGRPSTDTQYF. Based on the CDR3 plus reference TRBV11-2 and TRBJ2-3, the full variable domain is EAGVAQSPRYKIIEKRQSVAFWCNPISGHATLYWYQQILGQGPKLLIQFQNNGVVDDSQLPKDRFSAERLKGVDSTLKIQPAKLEDSAVYLCASSSGRPSTDTQYFGPGTRLTVL.

The V call is TRBV19, the J call TRBJ1-1; D is unresolved. Per germline, CDR1 LNHDA and CDR2 SQIVND (reference sequence). The CDR3 is made up of 16 amino acids. V was trimmed by 7 bases and J by 0 bases, leaving 18 bases between them. Written as DNA, the CDR3 is TGTGCCAGTATCGCAGATTCCGCAGCGATGAACACTGAAGCTTTCTTT. It translates to CASIADSAAMNTEAFF.

This clone was found once. The J gene is TRBJ2-7, the V gene TRBV18, with a weak D call TRBD1 (6 bases). From germline, CDR1 is KGHSH and CDR2 LQKENI. This CDR3 has 13 residues. Trimming removed 6 bases at V and 9 bases at J, with 18 bases between. The CDR3 protein is CASSGDTPTGQYF. DNA of the CDR3: TGTGCCAGCTCGGGGGACACTCCGACCGGGCAGTACTTC.

The chain has TRBV27 and TRBJ2-7, with 7 bases identical to TRBD2. Germline V gene data show CDR1 as MNHEY and CDR2 as SMNVEV (reference sequence). CDR3 length equals 13 residues. Here the CDR3 reads CVSSRREPHEQYF. The CDR3 bases are TGTGTCTCCTCGCGGCGGGAGCCCCACGAGCAGTACTTC.

The J gene is TRBJ1-2, the V gene TRBV19; no clear D. Trimming took 6 bases from V and 0 from J, leaving 14 bases between them. The CDR3 contains 15 residues. Germline values: CDR1 LNHDA, CDR2 SQIVND (reference sequence). The CDR3 region is CASRTRETSNYGYTF. The CDR3 DNA reads as TGTGCCAGTAGAACCCGGGAAACTTCTAACTATGGCTACACCTTC.

The chain joins TRBV2 to TRBJ1-3, with a tentative D call TRBD1 (6 bases). The CDR3 runs 14 residues. V dropped 7 bases and J dropped 0 bases, with 10 bases sitting between them. CDR1 and CDR2 (germline): SNHLY, FYNNEI. The CDR3 DNA follows: TGTGCCAGCAAACAGGGAACCTCTGGAAACACCATATATTTT. It specifies CASKQGTSGNTIYF.

The rearrangement uses TRBV7-8 and TRBJ1-4; unclear D gene. The ends were cut back, 1 base at V and 7 bases at J, with 10 bases in the middle. The CDR3 is made up of 14 amino acids. Germline CDR1 SGHVS, CDR2 FQNEAQ. As DNA, the CDR3 is TGTGCCAGCAGCTTAGGACTCCGCGGTGAAAAACTGTTTTTT. The encoded protein is CASSLGLRGEKLFF.

The rearrangement joins TRBV19 to TRBJ1-3; tentative D call: TRBD1 (5 bases). The CDR3 runs to 14 residues. Germline V gene lookup returns CDR1 LNHDA and CDR2 SQIVND (reference sequence). Trimming removed 7 bases at V and 0 bases at J, with 10 bases between. DNA for the CDR3: TGTGCCAGTAACCCGACAGCCTCTGGAAACACCATATATTTT. Its protein product is CASNPTASGNTIYF.

The V gene is TRBV3-1 (or the pseudogene TRBV3-2), the J gene TRBJ2-7; D gene ambiguous. The CDR3 has 15 residues. The germline gives CDR1 LGHDT, CDR2 YNNKEL (reference sequence). V lost 1 base to trimming and J lost 2 bases, with 12 bases between them. CDR3 in amino acids: CASSQGLTPTYEQYF. CDR3 sequence (DNA): TGTGCCAGCAGCCAAGGCTTGACACCAACCTACGAGCAGTACTTC.